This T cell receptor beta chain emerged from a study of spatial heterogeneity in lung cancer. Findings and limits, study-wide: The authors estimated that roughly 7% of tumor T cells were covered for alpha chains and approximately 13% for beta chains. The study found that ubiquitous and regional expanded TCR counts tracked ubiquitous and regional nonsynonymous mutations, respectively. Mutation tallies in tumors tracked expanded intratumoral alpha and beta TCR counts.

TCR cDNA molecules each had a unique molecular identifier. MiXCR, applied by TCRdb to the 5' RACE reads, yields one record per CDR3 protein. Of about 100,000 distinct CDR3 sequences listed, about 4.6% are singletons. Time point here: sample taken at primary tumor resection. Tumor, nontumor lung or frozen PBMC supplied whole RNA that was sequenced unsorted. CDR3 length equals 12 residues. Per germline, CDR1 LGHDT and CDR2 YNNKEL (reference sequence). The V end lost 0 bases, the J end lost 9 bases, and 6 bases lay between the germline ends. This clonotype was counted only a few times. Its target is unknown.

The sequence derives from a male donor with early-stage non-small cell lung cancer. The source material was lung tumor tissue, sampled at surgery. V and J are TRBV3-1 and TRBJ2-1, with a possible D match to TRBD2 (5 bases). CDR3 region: CASSQEGGEQFF. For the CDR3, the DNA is TGTGCCAGCAGCCAAGAAGGAGGTGAGCAGTTCTTC.